This T cell receptor (beta chain) is from a study of cytomegalovirus exposure and HLA in healthy donors. Study context: Of the donors genotyped, approximately 410 in all, about 80% fell in the Caucasian-associated ancestry cluster.

CDR3 length: 18 residues. The V end was cut by 0 bases, the J end by 0 bases, with 12 bases between. The germline V gene encodes CDR1 SEHNR and CDR2 FQNEAQ (reference sequence). PCR amplification relied on 60 Vbeta primers (plus 13 Jbeta primers). Some clones are missing from TCRdb's copy, which holds only in-frame ones; the method was immunoSEQ multiplex PCR. Among around 95,000 clones listed, roughly four fifths were seen once. The sequenced sample consisted of PBMCs. The TCR comes from a female donor in good health and CMV-seropositive. This chain links TRBV7-9 with TRBJ1-6; no firm D call. This chain's CDR3 is CASSLAHWSVSYNSPLHF. CDR3 in DNA: TGTGCCAGCAGCTTAGCGCACTGGAGTGTCTCCTATAATTCACCCCTCCACTTT.